The 13 T cell receptor beta chains listed next were all sequenced from one sample in a study of T cells in Graves' hyperthyroidism and ophthalmopathy. Authors of the study amplified TCR beta CDR3 regions from RNA transcripts. The HTBI primer set was used in a first-round RT-PCR of the TCR CDR3. TCRdb re-called the multiplex PCR reads with MiXCR, one entry per CDR3 protein. The sample consists of hundreds of thousands of distinct CDR3 sequences, 35% of them appearing once. Sequencing used blood. The receptors derive from a woman in her 40s with Graves' hyperthyroidism.

This clonotype was detected many times. This rearrangement joins TRBV20-1 to TRBJ1-1, with a possible D match to TRBD1 (5 bases). The V gene's germline CDR1 is DFQATT and CDR2 SNEGSKA (reference sequence). V lost 6 bases and J lost 0, with 11 bases in between. The CDR3 contains 13 residues. CDR3 loop: CSASRGMNTEAFF. DNA of the CDR3: TGCAGTGCGAGCCGGGGGATGAACACTGAAGCTTTCTTT.

The chain joins TRBV12-3 or TRBV12-4 to TRBJ1-3; D is unresolved. CDR3 length: 14 residues. The ends were cut back, 6 bases at V and 0 bases at J, with 9 bases in the middle. This chain's CDR3 is CASRRSTSGNTIYF. CDR3 nucleotides: TGTGCCAGCAGGAGGTCCACCTCTGGAAACACCATATATTTT.

This chain joins TRBV3-1 and TRBJ2-7; no reliable D call. V gave up 0 bases and J gave up 5 bases, with 5 bases separating them. Germline V CDR1 and CDR2: LGHDT, YNNKEL (reference sequence). The CDR3 contains 12 residues. The CDR3 DNA sequence: TGTGCCAGCAGCCAAGACCTCCACGAGCAGTACTTC. Encoded protein: CASSQDLHEQYF.

This clonotype was observed a handful of times. A read error may account for a junction end that differs from germline. The chain joins TRBV10-3 to TRBJ2-2; 12 bases fit TRBD1. Germline-derived CDR1 and CDR2 are ENHRY and SYGVKD. The CDR3 covers 16 residues. CDR3 sequence (DNA): TGTGCCAGCAGTGCGTCCGGGACAGGGGGCGTCGGGGAGCTGTTTTTT. Encoded protein: CASSASGTGGVGELFF.

In its sample, this clonotype was seen a few times. The V and J genes are TRBV4-3 and TRBJ2-5; 9 nucleotides match TRBD1. The CDR3 has 16 residues. Germline-derived CDR1 and CDR2 are LGHNA and YSLEER. Losses at the gene ends were 1 base for V and 1 base for J; bases not matched to a gene: 4. The CDR3 coding sequence is TGCGCCAGCAGCCAAGGGACAGGGGTTAGCCAAGAGACCCAGTACTTC. Translating it yields CASSQGTGVSQETQYF.

About this clonotype: Being one base from a much bigger clone, this may be a read error. The rearrangement links TRBV20-1 to TRBJ2-7; no reliable D call. The CDR3 has 13 residues. Per the germline V gene, CDR1 is DFQATT and CDR2 is SNEGSKA (reference sequence). The CDR3 region is CSARRRSDGEQHF. For the CDR3, the DNA is TGCAGTGCTAGGCGCCGGTCGGACGGCGAGCAGCACTTC.

This clonotype has ten or more counts. The chain joins TRBV7-9 to TRBJ2-6; D uncertain. The CDR3 runs 14 residues. The germline V gene has CDR1 SEHNR and CDR2 FQNEAQ (reference sequence). Trimming took 4 bases from V and 0 from J, leaving 4 bases between them. In DNA, the CDR3 is TGTGCCAGCAGCTGGGACTCTGGGGCCAACGTCCTGACTTTC. Its protein is CASSWDSGANVLTF.

This clonotype has a handful of counts. J is TRBJ1-6 and V is TRBV11-2; 7 bases agree with TRBD1. Germline V gives CDR1 SGHAT, CDR2 FQNNGV. The CDR3 length is 13 residues. V was pared by 5 bases and J by 10 bases, with 5 bases of the junction left unmatched. CDR3 sequence reads: CASSVTGESPLHF. DNA of the CDR3: TGTGCCAGCAGCGTCACAGGGGAATCACCCCTCCACTTT.

As for this clonotype: This could be a read error, since a much larger clone is one nucleotide away. The chain recombines TRBV12-3 or TRBV12-4 with TRBJ2-7, with a weak D call TRBD1 (6 bases). This CDR3 spans 15 amino acids. V was trimmed by 5 bases and J by 1 base, leaving 15 bases between them. The CDR3, as DNA: TGTGCCAGCAGTCCGAGGGGGTCTCGGTCCTACGAGCAGTACTTC. Translated: CASSPRGSRSYEQYF.

This clonotype has only a few counts. J is TRBJ1-5 and V is TRBV6-1, with TRBD1 identical over 9 bases. Germline CDR1 MNHNS, CDR2 SASEGT. The V segment lost 6 bases and the J segment 5 bases; nucleotides outside the gene matches: 8. The CDR3 loop spans 15 amino acids. CDR3 in amino acids: CASRTTGGSHQPQHF. The CDR3 region has the DNA TGTGCCAGCAGAACCACAGGGGGCTCCCATCAGCCCCAGCATTTT.

This clonotype was found many times. The rearrangement uses TRBV7-9 and TRBJ1-2; no clear D gene. The V gene's germline CDR1 is SEHNR and CDR2 FQNEAQ (reference sequence). There are 15 residues in the CDR3. V was cut by 1 base and J by 2 bases, with 11 bases left in between. The CDR3 is CASSLGNGKNYGYTF. DNA of the CDR3: TGTGCCAGCAGCTTAGGGAATGGGAAAAACTATGGCTACACCTTC.

This clonotype was detected only a few times. The chain joins TRBV2 to TRBJ1-1; D may be TRBD1 (5 bases). The CDR3 runs to 14 residues. Trimming removed 0 bases from V and 5 bases from J, with 10 bases in between. Germline V lookup: CDR1 SNHLY, CDR2 FYNNEI. CDR3: CASSEALSGTEAFF. In DNA, the CDR3 is TGTGCCAGCAGTGAAGCGTTATCAGGGACTGAAGCTTTCTTT.

The chain employs TRBV7-2 and TRBJ1-1; the D is unclear. This CDR3 comprises 14 residues. The germline CDR1 and CDR2 sequences are SGHTA and FQGNSA. Trimming removed 1 base from V and 6 bases from J, with 12 bases in between. DNA for the CDR3: TGTGCCAGCAGCTTAGTGACCCCGGCGGCTGAAGCTTTCTTT. This translates into CASSLVTPAAEAFF.